The T cell receptor beta chain under discussion was sequenced for a study of T cell responses to AZD1222 COVID-19 vaccine. Libraries were prepared by immunoSEQ multiplex PCR; TCRdb keeps only in-frame clonotypes and omits some of them. The table shows 150,000 to 200,000 clones, with around 87% occurring only once. Study-level findings and limits: Clonal diversity was possibly underestimated; the donors were predominantly white British and more often female.

This clone was recorded once. What it recognizes is unknown. Germline trimming cut 3 bases from V and 4 bases from J; bases unmatched to any gene: 2. CDR3 size: 13 residues. CDR1 and CDR2 from the germline V gene are MDHEN and SYDVKM. The specimen comprised peripheral blood, sampled on day 0 of MenACWY control vaccination. The chain couples TRBV28 to TRBJ1-2; TRBD1 matches 7 bases. This TCR was recovered from an adult in good health. CDR3 residues: CASSLDRFYGYTF. DNA of the CDR3: TGTGCCAGCAGTTTGGACAGGTTCTATGGCTACACCTTC.